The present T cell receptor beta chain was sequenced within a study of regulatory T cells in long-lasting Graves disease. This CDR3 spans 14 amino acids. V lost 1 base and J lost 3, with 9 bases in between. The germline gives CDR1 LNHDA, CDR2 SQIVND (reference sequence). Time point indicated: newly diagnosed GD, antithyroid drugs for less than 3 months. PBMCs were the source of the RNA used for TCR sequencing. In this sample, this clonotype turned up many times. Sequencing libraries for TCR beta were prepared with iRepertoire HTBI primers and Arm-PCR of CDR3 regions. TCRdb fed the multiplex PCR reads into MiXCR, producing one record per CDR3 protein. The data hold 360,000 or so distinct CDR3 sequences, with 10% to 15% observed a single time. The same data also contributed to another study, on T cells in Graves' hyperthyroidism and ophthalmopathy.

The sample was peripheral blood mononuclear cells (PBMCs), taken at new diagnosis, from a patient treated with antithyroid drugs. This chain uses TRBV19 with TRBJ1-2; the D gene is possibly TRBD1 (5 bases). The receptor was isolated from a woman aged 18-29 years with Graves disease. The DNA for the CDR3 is TGTGCCAGTAGTATAGTCGACAGCCACTATGGCTACACCTTC. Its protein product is CASSIVDSHYGYTF. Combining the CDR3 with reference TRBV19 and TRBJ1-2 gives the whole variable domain DGGITQSPKYLFRKEGQNVTLSCEQNLNHDAMYWYRQDPGQGLRLIYYSQIVNDFQKGDIAEGYSVSREKKESFPLTVTSAQKNPTAFYLCASSIVDSHYGYTFGSGTRLTVV.